This T cell receptor beta chain was observed in a study of control samples from healthy donors and cancer patients. Assay: immunoSEQ multiplex PCR; the TCRdb copy retains only in-frame clones and omits some. The data show just over 80,000 clones, roughly 91% seen once. This receptor was taken from a man over 45 in good health. Sequenced sample: blood.

The CDR3 here is CASSERGREQYF. The CDR3 DNA follows: TGTGCCAGCAGCGAAAGAGGCCGTGAGCAGTACTTC. V and J are TRBV7-8 and TRBJ2-7; D not resolved. Germline CDR1 is SGHVS and CDR2 is FQNEAQ. The germline V and J ends were trimmed by 5 bases and 7 bases, with 12 bases remaining between them. This CDR3 region has 12 residues.